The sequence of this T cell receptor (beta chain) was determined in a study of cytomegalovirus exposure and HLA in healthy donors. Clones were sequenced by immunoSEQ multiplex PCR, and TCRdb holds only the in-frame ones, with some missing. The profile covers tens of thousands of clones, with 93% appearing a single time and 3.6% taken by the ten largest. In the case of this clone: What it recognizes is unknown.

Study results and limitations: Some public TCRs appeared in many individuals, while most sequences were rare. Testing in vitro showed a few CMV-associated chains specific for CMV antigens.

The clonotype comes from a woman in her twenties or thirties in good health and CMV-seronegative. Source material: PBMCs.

This chain's CDR3 is CASSGVGTRSYEQYF. The DNA of the CDR3 is TGTGCCAGCAGTGGGGTCGGGACTAGATCCTACGAGCAGTACTTC. V and J are TRBV6-1 and TRBJ2-7; 8 bases line up with TRBD2. The CDR3 has 15 residues. Losses at the gene ends were 4 bases for V and 1 base for J; bases not matched to a gene: 6. Germline V gene lookup returns CDR1 MNHNS and CDR2 SASEGT.